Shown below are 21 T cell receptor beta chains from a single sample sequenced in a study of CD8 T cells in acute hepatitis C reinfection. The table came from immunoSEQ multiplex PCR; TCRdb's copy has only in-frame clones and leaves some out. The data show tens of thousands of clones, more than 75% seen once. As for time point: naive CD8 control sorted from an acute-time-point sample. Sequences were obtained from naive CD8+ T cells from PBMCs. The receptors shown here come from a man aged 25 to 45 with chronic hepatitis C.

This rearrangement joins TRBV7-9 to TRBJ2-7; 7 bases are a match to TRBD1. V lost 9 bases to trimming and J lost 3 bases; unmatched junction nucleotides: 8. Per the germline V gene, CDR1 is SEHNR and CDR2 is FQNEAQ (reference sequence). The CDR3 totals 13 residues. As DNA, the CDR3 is TGTGCCAGTGTACAGGGGCCTCTCTACGAGCAGTACTTC. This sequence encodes CASVQGPLYEQYF.

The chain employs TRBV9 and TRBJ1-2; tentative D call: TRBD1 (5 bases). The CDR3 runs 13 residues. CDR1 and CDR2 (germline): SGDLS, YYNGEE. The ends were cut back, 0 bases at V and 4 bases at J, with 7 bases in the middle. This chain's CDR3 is CASSVGGGYGYTF. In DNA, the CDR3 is TGTGCCAGCAGCGTAGGGGGGGGCTATGGCTACACCTTC.

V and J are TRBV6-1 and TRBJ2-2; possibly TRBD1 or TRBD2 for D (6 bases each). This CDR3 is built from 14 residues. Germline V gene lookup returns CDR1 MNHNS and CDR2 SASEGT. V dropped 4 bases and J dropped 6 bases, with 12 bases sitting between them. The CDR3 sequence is CASSVRGAAGELFF. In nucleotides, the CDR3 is TGTGCCAGCAGTGTAAGGGGGGCCGCCGGGGAGCTGTTTTTT.

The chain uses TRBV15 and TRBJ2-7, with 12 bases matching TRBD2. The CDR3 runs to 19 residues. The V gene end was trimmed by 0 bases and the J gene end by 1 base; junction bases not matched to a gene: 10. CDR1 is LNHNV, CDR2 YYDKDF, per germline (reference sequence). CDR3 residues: CATSRDYLGGLAGSYEQYF. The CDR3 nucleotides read TGTGCCACCAGCAGAGATTATTTGGGAGGACTAGCGGGGTCCTACGAGCAGTACTTC.

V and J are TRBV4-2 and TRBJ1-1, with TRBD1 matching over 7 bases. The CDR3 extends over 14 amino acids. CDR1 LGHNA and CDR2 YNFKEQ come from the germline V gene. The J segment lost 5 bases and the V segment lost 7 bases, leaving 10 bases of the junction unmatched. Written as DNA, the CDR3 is TGTGCCAGCAAATGGGGCAGGGGGGAGACTGAAGCTTTCTTT. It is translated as CASKWGRGETEAFF.

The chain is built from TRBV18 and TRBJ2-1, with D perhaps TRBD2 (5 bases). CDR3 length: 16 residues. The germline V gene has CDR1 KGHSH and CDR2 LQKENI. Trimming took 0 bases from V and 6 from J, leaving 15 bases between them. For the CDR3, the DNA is TGTGCCAGCTCACCACCGGTCGGGAACGTAGGCAATGAGCAGTTCTTC. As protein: CASSPPVGNVGNEQFF.

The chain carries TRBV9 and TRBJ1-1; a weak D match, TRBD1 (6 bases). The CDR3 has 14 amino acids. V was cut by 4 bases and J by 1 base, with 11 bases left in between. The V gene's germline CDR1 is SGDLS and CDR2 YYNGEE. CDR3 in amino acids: CASSTEGQNTEAFF. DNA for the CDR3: TGTGCCAGCAGCACCGAGGGACAGAACACTGAAGCTTTCTTT. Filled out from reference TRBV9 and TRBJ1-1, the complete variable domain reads DSGVTQTPKHLITATGQRVTLRCSPRSGDLSVYWYQQSLDQGLQFLIQYYNGEERAKGNILERFSAQQFPDLHSELNLSSLELGDSALYFCASSTEGQNTEAFFGQGTRLTVV.

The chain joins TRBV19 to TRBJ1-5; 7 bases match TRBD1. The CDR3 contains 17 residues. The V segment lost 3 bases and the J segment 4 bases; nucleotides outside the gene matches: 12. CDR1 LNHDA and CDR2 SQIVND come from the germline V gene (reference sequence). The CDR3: CASSIMVYRGINQPQHF. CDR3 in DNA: TGTGCCAGTAGTATTATGGTATACAGGGGTATTAATCAGCCCCAGCATTTT.

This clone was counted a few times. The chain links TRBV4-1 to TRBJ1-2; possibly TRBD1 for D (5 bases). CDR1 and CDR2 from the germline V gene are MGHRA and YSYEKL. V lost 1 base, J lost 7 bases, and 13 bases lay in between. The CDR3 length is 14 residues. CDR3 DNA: TGCGCCAGCAGCCAAGCCGGGACCAGGGCTGGCTACACCTTC. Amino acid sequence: CASSQAGTRAGYTF.

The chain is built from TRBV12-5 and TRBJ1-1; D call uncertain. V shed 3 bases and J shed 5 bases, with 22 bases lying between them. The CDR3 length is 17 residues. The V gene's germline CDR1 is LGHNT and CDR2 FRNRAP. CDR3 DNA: TGTGCTAGTGGTTTAGAAATCGCCATCCCTGGGGAGACTGAAGCTTTCTTT. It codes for CASGLEIAIPGETEAFF.

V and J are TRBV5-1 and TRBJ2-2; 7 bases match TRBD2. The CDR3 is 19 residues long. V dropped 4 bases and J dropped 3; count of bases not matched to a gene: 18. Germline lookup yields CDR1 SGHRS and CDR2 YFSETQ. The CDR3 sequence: CASSPRVAGLLGDTGELFF. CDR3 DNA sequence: TGCGCCAGCAGCCCCCGGGTAGCGGGTCTTTTGGGGGACACCGGGGAGCTGTTTTTT.

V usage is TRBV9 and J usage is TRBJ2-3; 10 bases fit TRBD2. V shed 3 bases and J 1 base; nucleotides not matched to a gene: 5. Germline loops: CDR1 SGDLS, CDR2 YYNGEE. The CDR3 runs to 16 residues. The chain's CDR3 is CASSETGTSGTDTQYF. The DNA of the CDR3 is TGTGCCAGCAGCGAAACCGGGACTAGCGGCACAGATACGCAGTATTTT.

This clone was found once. The CDR3 region is CASSFGQGAREQYF. The CDR3 DNA reads as TGTGCCAGCAGTTTTGGGCAGGGGGCGCGTGAGCAGTACTTC. The rearrangement joins TRBV28 to TRBJ2-7; 8 nucleotides agree with TRBD1. Trimming took 3 bases from V and 7 from J; bases not matched to a gene: 8. CDR1 is MDHEN, CDR2 SYDVKM, per germline. This CDR3 is built from 14 residues.

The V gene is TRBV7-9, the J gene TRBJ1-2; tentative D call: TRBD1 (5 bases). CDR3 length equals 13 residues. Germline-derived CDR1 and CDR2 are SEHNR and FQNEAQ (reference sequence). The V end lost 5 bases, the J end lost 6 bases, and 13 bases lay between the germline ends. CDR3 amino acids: CASSPRRGHGYTF. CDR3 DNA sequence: TGTGCCAGCAGCCCCCGGAGGGGCCATGGCTACACCTTC.

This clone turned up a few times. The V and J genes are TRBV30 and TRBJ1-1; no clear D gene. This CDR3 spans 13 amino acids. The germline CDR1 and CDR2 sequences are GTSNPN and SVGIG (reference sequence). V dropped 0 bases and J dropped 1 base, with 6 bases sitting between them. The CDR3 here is CAWSVAENTEAFF. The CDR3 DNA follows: TGTGCCTGGAGTGTGGCAGAGAACACTGAAGCTTTCTTT.

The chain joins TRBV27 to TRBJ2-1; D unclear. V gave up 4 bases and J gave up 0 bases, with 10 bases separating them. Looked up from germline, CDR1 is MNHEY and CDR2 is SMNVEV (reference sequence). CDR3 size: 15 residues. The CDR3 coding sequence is TGTGCCAGCAGTTCAACTGCATTCTCCTACAATGAGCAGTTCTTC. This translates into CASSSTAFSYNEQFF.

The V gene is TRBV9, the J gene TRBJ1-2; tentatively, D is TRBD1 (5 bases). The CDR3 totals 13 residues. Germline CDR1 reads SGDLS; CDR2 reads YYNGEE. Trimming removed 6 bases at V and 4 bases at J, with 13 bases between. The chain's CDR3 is CASNSPGPYGYTF. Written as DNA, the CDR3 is TGTGCCAGCAATTCTCCGGGGCCCTATGGCTACACCTTC.

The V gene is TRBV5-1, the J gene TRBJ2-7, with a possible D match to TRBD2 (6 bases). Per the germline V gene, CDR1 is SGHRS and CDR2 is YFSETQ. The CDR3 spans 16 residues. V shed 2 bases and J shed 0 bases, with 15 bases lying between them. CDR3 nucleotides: TGCGCCAGCAGCTTACCTCGGGACTCATCCTCCTACGAGCAGTACTTC. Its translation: CASSLPRDSSSYEQYF.

CDR3 in amino acids: CASSPTMGTEAFF. DNA for the CDR3: TGTGCCAGTAGTCCCACCATGGGGACTGAAGCTTTCTTT. This rearrangement joins TRBV19 to TRBJ1-1, with D hard to call. CDR3 length: 13 amino acids. Germline V gives CDR1 LNHDA, CDR2 SQIVND (reference sequence). Trimming cost V 5 bases and J 5 bases, with 12 bases left between them.

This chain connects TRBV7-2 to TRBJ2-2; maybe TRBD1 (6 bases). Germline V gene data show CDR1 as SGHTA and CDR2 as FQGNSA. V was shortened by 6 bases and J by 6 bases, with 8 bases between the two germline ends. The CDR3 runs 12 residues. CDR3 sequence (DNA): TGTGCCAGCAGGAAGGGGGCCGGGGAGCTGTTTTTT. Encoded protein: CASRKGAGELFF.

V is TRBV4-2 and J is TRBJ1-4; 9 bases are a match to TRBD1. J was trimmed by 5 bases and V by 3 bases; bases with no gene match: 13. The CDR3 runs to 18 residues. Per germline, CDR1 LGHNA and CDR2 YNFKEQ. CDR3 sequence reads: CASSQGVDPTGGNEKLFF. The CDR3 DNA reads TGTGCCAGCAGCCAGGGGGTAGACCCAACAGGGGGCAATGAAAAACTGTTTTTT.